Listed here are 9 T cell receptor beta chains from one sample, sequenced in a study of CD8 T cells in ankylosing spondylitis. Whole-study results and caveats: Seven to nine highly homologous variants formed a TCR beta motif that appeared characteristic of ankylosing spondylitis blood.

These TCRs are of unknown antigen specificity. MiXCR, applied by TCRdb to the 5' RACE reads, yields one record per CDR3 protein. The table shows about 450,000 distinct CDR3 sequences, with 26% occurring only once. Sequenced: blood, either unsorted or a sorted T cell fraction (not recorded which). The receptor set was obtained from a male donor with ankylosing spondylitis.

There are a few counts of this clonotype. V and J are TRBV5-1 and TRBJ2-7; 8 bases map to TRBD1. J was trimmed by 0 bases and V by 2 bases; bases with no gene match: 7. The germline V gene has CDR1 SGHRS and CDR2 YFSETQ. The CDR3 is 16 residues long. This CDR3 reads CASSLGQGGYSYEQYV. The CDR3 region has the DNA TGCGCCAGCAGCTTAGGACAGGGTGGATACTCCTACGAGCAGTACGTC.

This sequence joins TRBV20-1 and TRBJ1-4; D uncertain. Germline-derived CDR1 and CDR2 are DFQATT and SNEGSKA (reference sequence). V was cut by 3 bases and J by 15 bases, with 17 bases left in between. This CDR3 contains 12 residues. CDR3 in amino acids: CSARWGSDLVFF. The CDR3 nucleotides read TGCAGTGCTAGGTGGGGTTCTGATCTTGTGTTTTTT.

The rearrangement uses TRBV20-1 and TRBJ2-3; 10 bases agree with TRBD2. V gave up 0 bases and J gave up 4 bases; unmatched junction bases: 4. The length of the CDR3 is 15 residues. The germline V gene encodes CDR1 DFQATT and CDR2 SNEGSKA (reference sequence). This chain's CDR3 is CSARDPSGSADTQYF. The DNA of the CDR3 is TGCAGTGCTAGAGATCCTAGCGGGAGTGCAGATACGCAGTATTTT.

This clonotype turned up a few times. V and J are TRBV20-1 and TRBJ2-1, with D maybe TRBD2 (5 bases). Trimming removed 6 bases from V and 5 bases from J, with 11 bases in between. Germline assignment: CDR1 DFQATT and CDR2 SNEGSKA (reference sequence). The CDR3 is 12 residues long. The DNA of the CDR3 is TGCAGTGCCAACGCCGGGGACAATGAGCAGTTCTTC. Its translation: CSANAGDNEQFF.

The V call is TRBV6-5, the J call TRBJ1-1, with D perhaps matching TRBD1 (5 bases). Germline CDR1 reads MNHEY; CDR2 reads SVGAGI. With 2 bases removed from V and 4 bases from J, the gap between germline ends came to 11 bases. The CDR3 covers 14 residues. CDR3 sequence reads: CASSYSRGVTEAFF. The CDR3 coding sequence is TGTGCCAGCAGTTACAGTCGGGGGGTCACTGAAGCTTTCTTT.

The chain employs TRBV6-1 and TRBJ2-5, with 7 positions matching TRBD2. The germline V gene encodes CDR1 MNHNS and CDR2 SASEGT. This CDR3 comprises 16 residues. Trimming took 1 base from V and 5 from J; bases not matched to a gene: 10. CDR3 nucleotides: TGTGCCAGCAGTGAAGGCGCGTCGGGAGGTCAGGAGACCCAGTACTTC. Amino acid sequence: CASSEGASGGQETQYF.

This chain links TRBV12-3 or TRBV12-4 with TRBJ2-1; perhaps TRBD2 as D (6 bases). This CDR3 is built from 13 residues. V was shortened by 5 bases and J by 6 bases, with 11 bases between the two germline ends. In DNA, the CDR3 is TGTGCCAGCAGTCTAATTAGCGGCAATGAGCAGTTCTTC. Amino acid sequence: CASSLISGNEQFF.

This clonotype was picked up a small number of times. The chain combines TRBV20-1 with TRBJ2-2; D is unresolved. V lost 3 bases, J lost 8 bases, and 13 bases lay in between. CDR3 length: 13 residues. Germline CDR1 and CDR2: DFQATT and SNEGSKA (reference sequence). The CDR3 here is CSASFTFGGELFF. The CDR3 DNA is TGCAGTGCTAGTTTCACCTTCGGAGGGGAGCTGTTTTTT.

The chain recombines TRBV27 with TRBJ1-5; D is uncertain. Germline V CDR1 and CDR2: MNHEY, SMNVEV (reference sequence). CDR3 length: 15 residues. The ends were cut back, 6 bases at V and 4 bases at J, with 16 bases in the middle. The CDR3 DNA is TGTGCCAGCAGCGACAACCACGGCGGGAATCAGCCCCAGCATTTT. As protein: CASSDNHGGNQPQHF.